The text below deals with one T cell receptor (beta chain). The data are from a study of T cells in Graves' hyperthyroidism and ophthalmopathy. It was RNA transcripts that yielded the amplified TCR beta CDR3 regions. HTBI primers were employed in a first-round RT-PCR of the TCR CDR3. Each CDR3 protein gets one entry after TCRdb re-called the multiplex PCR reads with MiXCR. The sample yields a few hundred thousand distinct CDR3 sequences, 15% to 20% seen once. CDR3 size: 14 residues. V shed 7 bases and J 6 bases; nucleotides not matched to a gene: 9. CDR1 and CDR2 (germline): MDHEN, SYDVKM. Thyroid ultrasound, orbital computed tomography, clinical symptoms, and serum thyroxine and TRAb underpinned diagnoses.

The TCR was taken from a woman aged 40 to 50 with Graves' ophthalmopathy. The gene calls are TRBV28 and TRBJ1-3; 7 nucleotides align to TRBD1. The sequencing input was blood. This chain's CDR3 is CASKPGQRVNTIYF. The DNA of the CDR3 is TGTGCCAGCAAACCGGGACAGAGAGTAAACACCATATATTTT. Drawing the rest from reference TRBV28 and TRBJ1-3, the complete variable domain is DVKVTQSSRYLVKRTGEKVFLECVQDMDHENMFWYRQDPGLGLRLIYFSYDVKMKEKGDIPEGYSVSREKKERFSLILESASTNQTSMYLCASKPGQRVNTIYFGEGSWLTVV.